Each of the 8 T cell receptor beta chains below was sequenced from the same sample in a study of shared clonotypes between healthy human individuals. Clones were sequenced by immunoSEQ multiplex PCR, and TCRdb holds only the in-frame ones, with some missing. The repertoire holds 2 million to 2.5 million clones, with approximately 95% as singletons. Sequencing used naive CD4+ T cells from PBMCs. Subset denoted: CD45RA+ positively selected. The receptors derive from a young man in good health. Some clones in this sample may be carry-over from other donors' samples.

The V and J genes are TRBV7-2 and TRBJ2-7, with D maybe TRBD2 (5 bases). Germline assignment: CDR1 SGHTA and CDR2 FQGNSA. Deletions cut 0 bases from V and 2 bases from J, with 5 bases between. CDR3 size: 13 residues. The CDR3 reads CASSLAEAYEQYF. The CDR3 DNA reads TGTGCCAGCAGCTTAGCGGAGGCCTACGAGCAGTACTTC.

This clone was observed a single time. The chain employs TRBV6-1 and TRBJ1-3; D not certain. V dropped 6 bases and J dropped 0 bases, with 12 bases sitting between them. The CDR3 length is 15 residues. Per germline, CDR1 MNHNS and CDR2 SASEGT. For the CDR3, the DNA is TGTGCCAGCAGCTACCAGCATGGCTCTGGAAACACCATATATTTT. This encodes CASSYQHGSGNTIYF.

CDR3 region: CASSLDLSGYGYTF. The CDR3 nucleotides read TGTGCCAGCAGCTTAGATTTAAGTGGATACGGCTACACCTTC. This sequence joins TRBV7-2 and TRBJ1-2, with no clear D. V was trimmed by 1 base and J by 8 bases, leaving 14 bases between them. CDR1 and CDR2 (germline): SGHTA, FQGNSA. The CDR3 is 14 residues long.

V gene TRBV4-3 combines with J gene TRBJ2-3; 9 bases map to TRBD2. Germline V gene lookup returns CDR1 LGHNA and CDR2 YSLEER. This CDR3 contains 17 residues. Trimming took 0 bases from V and 2 from J; bases not matched to a gene: 6. Written as DNA, the CDR3 is TGCGCCAGCAGCCAAGAGCACAGCGGGGGGACCACAGATACGCAGTATTTT. Its protein product is CASSQEHSGGTTDTQYF.

This clone was seen only once. The chain links TRBV12-2 to TRBJ1-1; TRBD1 is the table's D call, not checked against the DNA. TRBV12-2 is designated a pseudogene. The CDR3 totals 17 residues. The CDR3 loop reads CASRLIWAGFMNTEAFF. CDR3 DNA: TGTGCAAGTCGCTTAATTTGGGCAGGCTTCATGAACACTGAAGCTTTCTTT.

This chain connects TRBV5-8 to TRBJ2-7; the D is unclear. The CDR3 has 13 residues. Germline CDR1 reads SGHTS; CDR2 reads YDEGEE. The V end was cut by 6 bases, the J end by 2 bases, with 12 bases between. This chain's CDR3 is CASNQRPTYEQYF. The CDR3 bases are TGTGCCAGCAACCAAAGGCCCACCTACGAGCAGTACTTC.

The genes are TRBV11-2 and TRBJ1-1; D unclear. Germline CDR1 and CDR2: SGHAT and FQNNGV. The CDR3 runs 14 residues. V shed 5 bases and J shed 0 bases, with 10 bases lying between them. The CDR3 protein is CASSQARLNTEAFF. The DNA for the CDR3 is TGTGCCAGCAGCCAGGCCCGGCTGAACACTGAAGCTTTCTTT. Based on the CDR3 plus reference TRBV11-2 and TRBJ1-1, the full variable domain is EAGVAQSPRYKIIEKRQSVAFWCNPISGHATLYWYQQILGQGPKLLIQFQNNGVVDDSQLPKDRFSAERLKGVDSTLKIQPAKLEDSAVYLCASSQARLNTEAFFGQGTRLTVV.

The chain has TRBV4-2 and TRBJ2-2, with 12 nucleotides matching TRBD2. Trimming took 5 bases from V and 5 from J; bases not matched to a gene: 6. This CDR3 comprises 16 residues. Germline CDR1 and CDR2: LGHNA and YNFKEQ. Written as DNA, the CDR3 is TGTGCCAGCAGCGAACTAGCGGGAGGTTTGACCGGGGAGCTGTTTTTT. This translates into CASSELAGGLTGELFF.